A single sample is the source of the 32 T cell receptor beta chains below, sequenced in a study of neurological immune-mediated disorders. TCRdb recomputed calls from the 5' RACE reads with MiXCR, one row per CDR3 protein. The sample includes some 38,000 distinct CDR3 sequences, roughly 5% of them seen just once. The sequenced material came from CD4+ T cells from blood. Source of these receptors: a young man in good health.

This clonotype appeared many times. The chain links TRBV9 to TRBJ2-2; D unresolved. V was pared by 4 bases and J by 4 bases, with 8 bases between. The V gene's germline CDR1 is SGDLS and CDR2 YYNGEE. This CDR3 region has 13 residues. The CDR3 region is CASSFFITGELFF. Here the CDR3 DNA reads TGTGCCAGCAGCTTCTTTATCACCGGGGAGCTGTTTTTT.

This clonotype was recorded at least ten times. The genes are TRBV6-5 and TRBJ1-1, with no clear D. The CDR3 loop spans 19 amino acids. Looked up from germline, CDR1 is MNHEY and CDR2 is SVGAGI. The ends were cut back, 0 bases at V and 4 bases at J, with 24 bases in the middle. The CDR3 region has the DNA TGTGCCAGCAGTTACTCGGGTGGGAGCACAGCCAGTAGAGGCACTGAAGCTTTCTTT. Protein product: CASSYSGGSTASRGTEAFF.

This clonotype was seen repeatedly, ten times or more. The chain uses TRBV12-3 or TRBV12-4 and TRBJ2-3, with 7 bases aligning to TRBD2. CDR3 length equals 14 residues. V was clipped by 6 bases and J by 3 bases; unmatched bases: 6. CDR3 amino acids: CASRLGGRTDTQYF. CDR3 sequence (DNA): TGTGCCAGCAGGTTGGGGGGGAGGACAGATACGCAGTATTTT.

This clonotype has at least ten counts. The rearrangement links TRBV6-6 to TRBJ1-2; TRBD1 agrees at 8 bases. The V gene end was trimmed by 6 bases and the J gene end by 6 bases; junction bases not matched to a gene: 9. The CDR3 is 14 amino acids. The V gene's germline CDR1 is MNHNY and CDR2 SVGAGI (reference sequence). Here the CDR3 reads CASSPGQGMDGYTF. CDR3 coding DNA: TGTGCCAGCAGCCCCGGACAGGGTATGGATGGCTACACCTTC.

This clonotype came up many times. The chain couples TRBV5-1 to TRBJ2-7, with 7 bases that match TRBD1. CDR1 SGHRS and CDR2 YFSETQ come from the germline V gene. This CDR3 spans 14 amino acids. The junction had 12 bases not matched to a gene; V was cut back by 0 bases and J by 12 bases. The CDR3 protein is CASSLEGGTGLSYF. CDR3 in DNA: TGCGCCAGCAGCTTGGAAGGGGGCACGGGGTTGTCGTACTTC.

This clonotype was counted many times. The J gene is TRBJ2-1, the V gene TRBV3-1; 9 bases are a match to TRBD1. The CDR3 consists of 18 residues. CDR1 LGHDT and CDR2 YNNKEL come from the germline V gene (reference sequence). Unmatched junction bases numbered 8, after V lost 0 bases and J lost 2 bases. The CDR3 here is CASSQDIGTGRAYNEQFF. The CDR3 DNA reads as TGTGCCAGCAGCCAAGATATCGGGACAGGGCGAGCCTACAATGAGCAGTTCTTC.

This clonotype has a count of ten or more. V is TRBV12-3 or TRBV12-4 and J is TRBJ1-1; 7 positions agree with TRBD1. This CDR3 comprises 15 residues. Trimming at V came to 5 bases and at J to 3 bases, leaving 9 bases not matched to a gene. CDR3 in DNA: TGTGCCAGCAGTCGGTTGGACAGGTGGGACACTGAAGCTTTCTTT. Translated: CASSRLDRWDTEAFF.

By share, this clonotype ranks as medium-sized. This rearrangement joins TRBV7-9 to TRBJ2-1; weak D call: TRBD1 (6 bases). CDR3 size: 13 residues. CDR1 and CDR2 (germline): SEHNR, FQNEAQ (reference sequence). V shed 1 base and J shed 13 bases, with 14 bases lying between them. The CDR3 nucleotides are TGTGCCAGCAGCTTAGTCAGGGGACAACACCAGTTCTTC. The encoded protein is CASSLVRGQHQFF.

The sample holds many counts of this clonotype. J is TRBJ1-2 and V is TRBV20-1, with unresolved D. This CDR3 spans 14 amino acids. Germline CDR1 and CDR2: DFQATT and SNEGSKA (reference sequence). With 3 bases removed from V and 5 bases from J, the gap between germline ends came to 16 bases. CDR3 sequence reads: CSASREGVGYGYTF. The CDR3 DNA reads TGCAGTGCTAGTCGGGAGGGAGTAGGGTATGGCTACACCTTC.

This clonotype was found many times. The chain links TRBV29-1 to TRBJ1-2; 9 bases line up with TRBD1. V dropped 3 bases and J dropped 0; count of bases not matched to a gene: 2. The germline gives CDR1 SQVTM, CDR2 ANQGSEA. The CDR3 is made up of 14 amino acids. CDR3 residues: CSVDRDRANYGYTF. The CDR3 nucleotides read TGCAGCGTTGACCGGGACAGGGCTAACTATGGCTACACCTTC.

In this sample, this clonotype turned up many times. This chain uses TRBV7-3 with TRBJ2-1, with a possible D match to TRBD2 (6 bases). Between the trimmed V and J ends, which lost 5 bases and 6 bases, there was a span of 17 bases. The germline V gene encodes CDR1 SGHTA and CDR2 FQGTGA. The CDR3 covers 15 residues. CDR3 nucleotides: TGTGCCAGCAGCCCGACACGGGACTCGTTCAATGAGCAGTTCTTC. Translation gives CASSPTRDSFNEQFF.

This clonotype came up many times. V and J are TRBV7-2 and TRBJ2-7; 7 bases line up with TRBD1. CDR1 is SGHTA and CDR2 is FQGNSA in the germline V gene. J gave up 3 bases and V 5 bases, and 7 bases lay outside the gene matches. The CDR3 runs 14 residues. The CDR3 DNA reads TGTGCCAGCAGCCCGCAGACAGGGATCTACGAGCAGTACTTC. Encoded protein: CASSPQTGIYEQYF.

This clonotype has ten or more counts. The chain carries TRBV18 and TRBJ1-1, with D unresolved. The V and J ends lost 2 bases and 4 bases respectively, with 17 bases between them. There are 16 residues in the CDR3. Germline CDR1 is KGHSH and CDR2 is LQKENI. This CDR3 is CASSPGVDPASTEAFF. The CDR3 bases are TGTGCCAGCTCACCAGGAGTAGATCCCGCCAGCACTGAAGCTTTCTTT.

The V call is TRBV6-2 or TRBV6-3, the J call TRBJ1-1; D gene uncertain. From germline, CDR1 is MNHEY and CDR2 SVGEGT. The length of the CDR3 is 13 residues. Trimming cost V 6 bases and J 4 bases, with 12 bases left between them. CDR3 sequence reads: CASSQRMGTEAFF. DNA of the CDR3: TGTGCCAGCAGCCAAAGAATGGGCACTGAAGCTTTCTTT.

This clonotype was observed at least ten times. The chain combines TRBV7-9 with TRBJ2-1, with D possibly matching TRBD2 (6 bases). The CDR3 has 18 amino acids. Germline-derived CDR1 and CDR2 are SEHNR and FQNEAQ (reference sequence). V lost 8 bases and J 0 bases, leaving 23 bases between the germline ends. The CDR3 region has the DNA TGTGCCAGCTTGTGGGCACTAGCCAACCCCAGCTCCTACAATGAGCAGTTCTTC. Translated, it gives CASLWALANPSSYNEQFF.

This clonotype has ten or more counts. This rearrangement joins TRBV6-2 or TRBV6-3 to TRBJ2-7; tentative D call: TRBD2 (6 bases). The CDR3 is 15 amino acids. Germline V gene sequence: CDR1 MNHEY, CDR2 SVGEGT. Trimming shortened V by 2 bases and J by 6 bases, and 17 bases separated the two germline ends. CDR3: CASSYRSRELGEQYF. As DNA, the CDR3 is TGTGCCAGCAGTTACAGGTCTCGGGAGCTCGGCGAGCAGTACTTC.

This clonotype was detected many times. This chain links TRBV11-1 with TRBJ2-1; TRBD2 aligns across 11 bases. The CDR3 contains 17 residues. In germline, CDR1 is SGHAT, CDR2 FQDESV (reference sequence). V was clipped by 3 bases and J by 1 base; unmatched bases: 5. CDR3 residues: CASSFTSGGYSYNEQFF. The CDR3 DNA follows: TGTGCCAGCAGCTTTACTAGCGGGGGATATTCCTACAATGAGCAGTTCTTC.

This clonotype was detected many times. The rearrangement links TRBV5-1 to TRBJ1-1; D is unresolved. V lost 4 bases to trimming and J lost 6 bases, with 13 bases between them. Germline lookup yields CDR1 SGHRS and CDR2 YFSETQ. The CDR3 has 13 residues. The CDR3 loop is CASSNNEGAEAFF. CDR3 DNA: TGCGCCAGCAGCAACAACGAGGGTGCTGAAGCTTTCTTT.

The chain employs TRBV7-3 and TRBJ2-1; D may be TRBD1 (5 bases). The CDR3 extends over 19 amino acids. Germline values: CDR1 SGHTA, CDR2 FQGTGA. V lost 1 base and J 0 bases, leaving 19 bases between the germline ends. CDR3 region: CASSLRDLGDSPSYNEQFF. Written as DNA, the CDR3 is TGTGCCAGCAGCTTAAGGGATCTTGGAGACAGCCCCTCCTACAATGAGCAGTTCTTC.

This clonotype was counted many times. The chain joins TRBV29-1 to TRBJ2-3; possible D gene TRBD1, 5 bases. The V end lost 4 bases, the J end lost 0 bases, and 8 bases lay between the germline ends. The germline V gene encodes CDR1 SQVTM and CDR2 ANQGSEA. The CDR3 is 13 residues long. CDR3 protein: CSVAQASTDTQYF. CDR3 nucleotide sequence: TGCAGCGTTGCACAGGCTAGCACAGATACGCAGTATTTT.

There are many counts of this clonotype. The rearrangement joins TRBV6-2 or TRBV6-3 to TRBJ1-5; perhaps TRBD1 as D (5 bases). Germline V gene data show CDR1 as MNHEY and CDR2 as SVGEGT. Trimming stripped 6 bases from V and 7 bases from J, with 16 bases between. The CDR3 runs 14 residues. CDR3 nucleotides: TGTGCCAGCAGCCTCGTACGGGGGACCCAGCCCCAGCATTTT. Its protein product is CASSLVRGTQPQHF.

In this sample, this clonotype turned up many times. This chain connects TRBV7-2 to TRBJ2-6, with D perhaps TRBD1 (5 bases). Germline V gene data show CDR1 as SGHTA and CDR2 as FQGNSA. The CDR3 extends over 16 amino acids. With 5 bases removed from V and 0 bases from J, the gap between germline ends came to 11 bases. CDR3 DNA: TGTGCCAGCAGCCCCCGACAGAGCTCTGGGGCCAACGTCCTGACTTTC. Translated, it gives CASSPRQSSGANVLTF. The complete variable domain, with remaining parts taken from reference TRBV7-2 and TRBJ2-6, reads GAGVSQSPSNKVTEKGKDVELRCDPISGHTALYWYRQSLGQGLEFLIYFQGNSAPDKSGLPSDRFSAERTGGSVSTLTIQRTQQEDSAVYLCASSPRQSSGANVLTFGAGSRLTVL.

V and J are TRBV7-6 and TRBJ1-2; possible D gene TRBD1, 5 bases. The germline CDR1 and CDR2 sequences are SGHVS and FNYEAQ. The V end was cut by 1 base, the J end by 3 bases, with 12 bases between. The CDR3 is made up of 15 amino acids. CDR3 sequence: CASSLESWGDYGYTF. CDR3 DNA sequence: TGTGCCAGCAGCTTAGAAAGTTGGGGGGACTATGGCTACACCTTC. The full variable domain, its missing parts supplied by reference TRBV7-6 and TRBJ1-2, is GAGVSQSPRYKVTKRGQDVALRCDPISGHVSLYWYRQALGQGPEFLTYFNYEAQQDKSGLPNDRFSAERPEGSISTLTIQRTEQRDSAMYRCASSLESWGDYGYTFGSGTRLTVV.

V gene TRBV7-3 combines with J gene TRBJ1-1; tentatively, D is TRBD1 (5 bases). V shed 3 bases and J shed 4 bases, with 12 bases lying between them. The CDR3 loop spans 14 amino acids. The germline V gene has CDR1 SGHTA and CDR2 FQGTGA. The CDR3 sequence is CASSFLPQGTEAFF. CDR3 nucleotides: TGTGCCAGCAGCTTTTTACCCCAGGGCACTGAAGCTTTCTTT.

This clonotype was observed many times. The CDR3 protein is CATSEPPSTNTGELFF. For the CDR3, the DNA is TGTGCCACCAGTGAACCTCCATCGACGAACACCGGGGAGCTGTTTTTT. V and J are TRBV24-1 and TRBJ2-2; D not resolved. Germline-derived CDR1 and CDR2 are KGHDR and SFDVKD. V gave up 4 bases and J gave up 0 bases, with 11 bases separating them. CDR3 length: 16 amino acids.

This clonotype has ten or more counts. The chain recombines TRBV6-2 or TRBV6-3 with TRBJ1-1; the D gene is possibly TRBD1 (6 bases). Trimming shortened V by 2 bases and J by 5 bases, and 18 bases separated the two germline ends. The CDR3 runs to 16 residues. Germline V CDR1 and CDR2: MNHEY, SVGEGT. The CDR3 sequence is CASSYRLGGAGTEAFF. CDR3 nucleotide sequence: TGTGCCAGCAGTTACCGGCTTGGGGGCGCGGGAACTGAAGCTTTCTTT.

Many counts were recorded for this clonotype. The chain is built from TRBV12-3 or TRBV12-4 and TRBJ1-2, with TRBD1 as a possible D gene (6 bases). The CDR3 has 13 residues. Trimming took off 5 bases at V and 6 bases at J, with 13 bases between the two ends. The CDR3 protein is CASSPRTENGYTF. CDR3 nucleotide sequence: TGTGCCAGCAGTCCCCGGACAGAGAATGGCTACACCTTC.

Judged by abundance, this clonotype is medium-sized (0.01 to 0.1%). The V gene is TRBV12-3 or TRBV12-4, the J gene TRBJ1-1; D unresolved. Trimming cost V 3 bases and J 5 bases, with 10 bases left between them. This CDR3 is built from 13 residues. In DNA form, the CDR3 reads TGTGCCAGCAGTTTCACGGGGAAAACTGAAGCTTTCTTT. Translating it yields CASSFTGKTEAFF.

This clonotype was counted at least ten times. The chain joins TRBV7-2 to TRBJ2-5; 7 bases are a match to TRBD2. Germline V gene sequence: CDR1 SGHTA, CDR2 FQGNSA. This CDR3 is built from 14 residues. With V trimmed by 5 bases and J by 1 base, 4 bases remained unmatched. The CDR3 nucleotides are TGTGCCAGCAGCAATGGGAGGGGCCAAGAGACCCAGTACTTC. This sequence encodes CASSNGRGQETQYF.

This clonotype was found many times. The chain has TRBV3-1 and TRBJ2-7, with D possibly matching TRBD1 (6 bases). CDR3 size: 18 residues. V lost 1 base, J lost 0 bases, and 19 bases lay in between. Germline V gives CDR1 LGHDT, CDR2 YNNKEL (reference sequence). For the CDR3, the DNA is TGTGCCAGCAGCCAAGGTCCCCTTACAGGGACCCACTCCTACGAGCAGTACTTC. Amino acids: CASSQGPLTGTHSYEQYF.

In this sample, this clonotype turned up many times. The chain carries TRBV7-9 and TRBJ1-1, with D hard to call. CDR3 length: 12 residues. The germline V gene has CDR1 SEHNR and CDR2 FQNEAQ (reference sequence). The germline V and J ends were trimmed by 3 bases and 7 bases, with 9 bases remaining between them. CDR3: CASSLGQLEAFF. CDR3 bases: TGTGCCAGCAGCTTGGGCCAGCTTGAAGCTTTCTTT.

This clonotype was picked up many times. V usage is TRBV11-2 and J usage is TRBJ2-2; TRBD1 aligns across 7 bases. Germline V gene lookup returns CDR1 SGHAT and CDR2 FQNNGV. Trimming took 7 bases from V and 7 from J; bases not matched to a gene: 12. CDR3 size: 15 residues. The CDR3 reads CASNELGTAGGELFF. The CDR3 DNA follows: TGTGCCAGCAACGAACTGGGGACAGCTGGCGGGGAGCTGTTTTTT.